This note documents a single T cell receptor (beta chain) sequence. Losses at the gene ends were 2 bases for V and 0 bases for J; bases not matched to a gene: 7. The CDR3 has 16 residues. Germline assignment: CDR1 GTSNPN and CDR2 SVGIG (reference sequence). This sample is drawn from a study of T cells in tumors after PD-1 blockade. Assay: immunoSEQ multiplex PCR; the TCRdb copy retains only in-frame clones and omits some. The sample lists about 60,000 clones, around 74% occurring once. The TCR sequence derives from a human donor with basal cell carcinoma. The sequenced sample was PBMCs, obtained after anti-PD-1 treatment. The V and J genes are TRBV30 and TRBJ1-5, with 7 bases that match TRBD1. In DNA, the CDR3 is TGTGCCTGGAGTTGGACAGGCGTTTATAGCAATCAGCCCCAGCATTTT. It is translated as CAWSWTGVYSNQPQHF.